Shown below are 15 T cell receptor beta chains from a single sample sequenced in a study of vaccination effects on CD4 cells after COVID-19. Their antigens remain unidentified. The protocol was immunoSEQ multiplex PCR, while the TCRdb copy is restricted to in-frame clones and leaves out a portion. Altogether approximately 61,000 clones are present, roughly 73% being singletons, with the ten largest covering 1.2%. Sequencing followed a ViraFEST assay step that expanded antigen-specific CD4+ T cells with viral peptide pools. At the end of roughly 9 days of culture, CD4+ T cells were isolated. Each participant received a vaccine that was either BNT162b2 or mRNA-1273, given as two doses. Sequences were derived from CD4+ T cells from PBMCs cultured with HCoV-229E spike peptides, sampled after COVID-19 vaccination. The receptors derive from a human donor who received a COVID-19 vaccine.

This clone was picked up a small number of times. The rearrangement links TRBV6-1 to TRBJ1-5; D is uncertain. Between the trimmed V and J ends, which lost 0 bases and 11 bases, there was a span of 11 bases. This CDR3 contains 13 residues. From germline, CDR1 is MNHNS and CDR2 SASEGT. CDR3 in DNA: TGTGCCAGCAGTGAAGCGCCCTATGGGTCCCAGCATTTT. As protein: CASSEAPYGSQHF.

The chain employs TRBV7-3 and TRBJ2-1; 12 nucleotides line up with TRBD2. After removal of 5 bases from V and 7 bases from J, the junction contained 6 bases not matched to a gene. This CDR3 is 15 amino acids long. Germline loops: CDR1 SGHTA, CDR2 FQGTGA. The CDR3 nucleotides read TGTGCCAGCAGCATCTCTAGCGGGGGGGCAAATGAGCAGTTCTTC. Its protein product is CASSISSGGANEQFF.

The genes are TRBV4-1 and TRBJ2-1; D possibly corresponds to TRBD1 (6 bases). The CDR3 is made up of 12 amino acids. Per germline, CDR1 MGHRA and CDR2 YSYEKL. Trimming cost V 5 bases and J 8 bases, with 10 bases left between them. The CDR3 DNA is TGCGCCAGCAGCTTCCGACAGGATGAGCAGTTCTTC. This translates into CASSFRQDEQFF.

The chain has TRBV7-3 and TRBJ2-1, with TRBD1 matching 8 bases. The CDR3 length is 15 residues. CDR1 SGHTA and CDR2 FQGTGA come from the germline V gene. Trimming took 5 bases from V and 4 from J; bases not matched to a gene: 7. The CDR3 nucleotides read TGTGCCAGCAGCCGCGGACAGGGTCAATACAATGAGCAGTTCTTC. Translation: CASSRGQGQYNEQFF.

The chain employs TRBV19 and TRBJ2-5; perhaps TRBD1 as D (5 bases). Germline V gives CDR1 LNHDA, CDR2 SQIVND (reference sequence). V lost 2 bases to trimming and J lost 2 bases, with 6 bases between them. The CDR3 consists of 13 residues. This CDR3 reads CASSIRQQETQYF. CDR3 nucleotides: TGTGCCAGTAGTATACGACAGCAAGAGACCCAGTACTTC.

The gene calls are TRBV7-9 and TRBJ1-4, with 7 bases fitting TRBD1. The CDR3 spans 14 residues. The J segment lost 7 bases and the V segment lost 6 bases, leaving 8 bases of the junction unmatched. Looked up from germline, CDR1 is SEHNR and CDR2 is FQNEAQ (reference sequence). The CDR3 region has the DNA TGTGCCAGCAGTCAAAACCGGGACAGTGAAAAACTGTTTTTT. Translating it yields CASSQNRDSEKLFF.

This clone was counted a few times. The chain combines TRBV9 with TRBJ2-2; 10 bases line up with TRBD2. Germline values: CDR1 SGDLS, CDR2 YYNGEE. Trimming took 3 bases from V and 4 from J; bases not matched to a gene: 6. The CDR3 has 16 amino acids. The CDR3 DNA follows: TGTGCCAGCAGCGGCGGGACTAGCGCAGGCACCGGGGAGCTGTTTTTT. As protein: CASSGGTSAGTGELFF. Using reference TRBV9 and TRBJ2-2 for the parts outside the CDR3, the full variable domain is DSGVTQTPKHLITATGQRVTLRCSPRSGDLSVYWYQQSLDQGLQFLIQYYNGEERAKGNILERFSAQQFPDLHSELNLSSLELGDSALYFCASSGGTSAGTGELFFGEGSRLTVL.

This chain joins TRBV7-2 and TRBJ2-7, with a possible D match to TRBD2 (5 bases). This CDR3 is built from 15 residues. The germline V and J ends were trimmed by 5 bases and 1 base, with 15 bases remaining between them. The germline V gene encodes CDR1 SGHTA and CDR2 FQGNSA. CDR3 amino acids: CASSISVGDSYEQYV. DNA of the CDR3: TGTGCCAGCAGCATTTCCGTGGGAGATTCCTACGAGCAGTACGTC.

This chain links TRBV3-1 (or the pseudogene TRBV3-2) with TRBJ1-2; a weak D match, TRBD1 (6 bases). Trimming left V 1 base short and J 8 bases short, with 14 bases between. This CDR3 spans 14 amino acids. The germline CDR1 and CDR2 sequences are LGHDT and YNNKEL (reference sequence). For the CDR3, the DNA is TGTGCCAGCAGCCAAGTATGGACAGATGGCGGCTACACCTTC. This codes for CASSQVWTDGGYTF.

V and J are TRBV12-5 and TRBJ2-2; D might be TRBD1 (6 bases). The CDR3 consists of 15 residues. Germline V CDR1 and CDR2: LGHNT, FRNRAP. Trimming left V 6 bases short and J 5 bases short, with 16 bases between. The CDR3 sequence: CASGLGGPGTGELFF. In DNA, the CDR3 is TGTGCTAGTGGACTAGGGGGACCGGGGACCGGGGAGCTGTTTTTT. The complete variable domain, with remaining parts taken from reference TRBV12-5 and TRBJ2-2, reads DARVTQTPRHKVTEMGQEVTMRCQPILGHNTVFWYRQTMMQGLELLAYFRNRAPLDDSGMPKDRFSAEMPDATLATLKIQPSEPRDSAVYFCASGLGGPGTGELFFGEGSRLTVL.

The chain recombines TRBV12-5 with TRBJ1-1, with D uncertain. V was trimmed by 0 bases and J by 5 bases, leaving 13 bases between them. Looked up from germline, CDR1 is LGHNT and CDR2 is FRNRAP. The CDR3 loop spans 15 amino acids. DNA for the CDR3: TGTGCTAGTGGTTTGGTATCACGGGGATGGACTGAAGCTTTCTTT. Encoded protein: CASGLVSRGWTEAFF.

The V and J genes are TRBV7-8 and TRBJ2-5, with no clear D. The CDR3 totals 12 residues. Germline V gene lookup returns CDR1 SGHVS and CDR2 FQNEAQ. Trimming stripped 4 bases from V and 4 bases from J, with 7 bases between. The DNA for the CDR3 is TGTGCCAGCAGCTCTGTGGTAGAGACCCAGTACTTC. This sequence encodes CASSSVVETQYF. The whole variable domain, remainder taken from reference TRBV7-8 and TRBJ2-5, is GAGVSQSPRYKVAKRGQDVALRCDPISGHVSLFWYQQALGQGPEFLTYFQNEAQLDKSGLPSDRFFAERPEGSVSTLKIQRTQQEDSAVYLCASSSVVETQYFGPGTRLLVL.

This clone was recorded a few times. The chain combines TRBV5-1 with TRBJ1-6, with a possible D match to TRBD1 (6 bases). The CDR3 is 17 residues long. Germline values: CDR1 SGHRS, CDR2 YFSETQ. The ends were cut back, 0 bases at V and 3 bases at J, with 13 bases in the middle. The CDR3 nucleotides read TGCGCCAGCAGCTTGGCCGCGCCAGGGGTCTATAATTCACCCCTCCACTTT. Its translation: CASSLAAPGVYNSPLHF.

This clone was found a few times. The J gene is TRBJ1-6, the V gene TRBV5-1; tentative D call: TRBD1 (5 bases). The CDR3 sequence is 15 residues long. With 0 bases removed from V and 6 bases from J, the gap between germline ends came to 10 bases. The germline CDR1 and CDR2 sequences are SGHRS and YFSETQ. CDR3 residues: CASSLEGSGNSPLHF. The DNA of the CDR3 is TGCGCCAGCAGCTTGGAGGGGTCGGGTAATTCACCCCTCCACTTT.

The chain has TRBV6-5 and TRBJ1-1; D not resolved. This CDR3 region has 12 residues. The germline gives CDR1 MNHEY, CDR2 SVGAGI. Trimming took 6 bases from V and 7 from J, leaving 12 bases between them. The CDR3 nucleotides read TGTGCCAGCAGGGACGCCAAGGGTGAAGCTTTCTTT. This translates into CASRDAKGEAFF.